These 21 T cell receptor beta chains originate from one sample sequenced in a study of T cells in Graves' hyperthyroidism and ophthalmopathy. It was RNA transcripts that yielded the amplified TCR beta CDR3 regions. Researchers ran a first-round RT-PCR on the TCR CDR3 using the HTBI primer set. TCRdb processed the multiplex PCR reads anew with MiXCR; each CDR3 protein has one entry. The table has about 500,000 distinct CDR3 sequences, about a sixth seen once; the top ten hold under 20%. Input material: blood. The receptors were gathered from a woman under 30 with Graves' hyperthyroidism.

The table lists this clonotype with many counts. The chain joins TRBV20-1 to TRBJ2-1, with 10 bases that match TRBD2. Trimming took 3 bases from V and 0 from J; bases not matched to a gene: 8. Germline V gene sequence: CDR1 DFQATT, CDR2 SNEGSKA (reference sequence). This CDR3 contains 17 residues. CDR3: CSARIAGGLSSYNEQFF. The CDR3 DNA follows: TGCAGTGCTAGGATAGCGGGGGGACTGAGCTCCTACAATGAGCAGTTCTTC.

This clonotype was seen only a few times. The rearrangement joins TRBV20-1 to TRBJ2-6, with TRBD1 identical over 7 bases. CDR3 length: 15 amino acids. The germline V gene has CDR1 DFQATT and CDR2 SNEGSKA (reference sequence). J lost 3 bases, V lost 2 bases, and 4 bases had no gene match. Here the CDR3 DNA reads TGCAGTGCTAGACCGACAGGGAATGGGGCCAACGTCCTGACTTTC. This codes for CSARPTGNGANVLTF.

This clonotype was counted many times. The V and J genes are TRBV2 and TRBJ2-1, with 11 bases lining up with TRBD2. The CDR3 spans 12 residues. Germline CDR1 and CDR2: SNHLY and FYNNEI. The trim removed 9 bases at V and 7 bases at J, leaving 2 bases unmatched. CDR3 coding DNA: TGTGCCAGAGGGACTAGCGGAAATGAGCAGTTCTTC. The encoded protein is CARGTSGNEQFF.

The J gene is TRBJ1-6, the V gene TRBV30; D ambiguous. V shed 5 bases and J shed 10 bases, with 15 bases lying between them. CDR1 and CDR2 (germline): GTSNPN, SVGIG (reference sequence). CDR3 length: 13 amino acids. CDR3 protein: CAWGSGLISPLHF. CDR3 in DNA: TGTGCCTGGGGATCCGGCCTCATCTCACCCCTCCACTTT. The full variable domain, rest sourced from reference TRBV30 and TRBJ1-6, is SQTIHQWPATLVQPVGSPLSLECTVEGTSNPNLYWYRQAAGRGLQLLFYSVGIGQISSEVPQNLSASRPQDRQFILSSKKLLLSDSGFYLCAWGSGLISPLHFGNGTRLTVT.

This clonotype was detected many times. This chain uses TRBV11-3 with TRBJ2-1; D may be TRBD2 (5 bases). This CDR3 region has 16 residues. V was cut by 8 bases and J by 0 bases, with 17 bases left in between. Germline values: CDR1 SGHNT, CDR2 YENEEA. The CDR3 region is CASRGSKAVSYNEQFF. The CDR3 nucleotides are TGTGCCAGCCGCGGCAGCAAAGCGGTCTCCTACAATGAGCAGTTCTTC.

This clonotype was counted at least ten times. The chain recombines TRBV6-2 or TRBV6-3 with TRBJ1-1; D gene uncertain. Germline-derived CDR1 and CDR2 are MNHEY and SVGEGT. The CDR3 loop spans 16 amino acids. Trimming left V 0 bases short and J 2 bases short, with 13 bases between. CDR3 sequence (DNA): TGTGCCAGCAGTTACTCGATTGGGAGGTATAACACTGAAGCTTTCTTT. The encoded protein is CASSYSIGRYNTEAFF.

This clonotype was found a few times. The V and J genes are TRBV25-1 and TRBJ1-2; D perhaps matches TRBD1 (5 bases). Germline V CDR1 and CDR2: MGHDK, SYGVNS. Deletions cut 2 bases from V and 4 bases from J, with 14 bases between. CDR3 length: 15 amino acids. CDR3 DNA sequence: TGTGCCAGCAGTGAACTGGGGGGAGCGGGCTATGGCTACACCTTC. Translated, it gives CASSELGGAGYGYTF.

Ten or more counts support this clonotype. CDR3: CASSLEGQRFGETQYF. CDR3 coding DNA: TGTGCCAGCAGCTTAGAGGGACAGCGGTTCGGGGAGACCCAGTACTTC. The chain joins TRBV7-2 to TRBJ2-5, with 7 bases identical to TRBD1. Germline CDR1 SGHTA, CDR2 FQGNSA. The CDR3 extends over 16 amino acids. Trimming removed 1 base from V and 5 bases from J; junction bases left unmatched: 10.

The genes are TRBV12-3 or TRBV12-4 and TRBJ1-5; maybe TRBD1 (6 bases). CDR3 length: 14 residues. Trimming stripped 8 bases from V and 8 bases from J, with 19 bases between. The CDR3 sequence: CASDQGRGTEPQHF. CDR3 in DNA: TGTGCCAGCGACCAGGGCAGGGGTACTGAGCCCCAGCATTTT.

The rearrangement joins TRBV29-1 to TRBJ2-2, with 7 bases matching TRBD1. The CDR3 consists of 14 residues. J was trimmed by 3 bases and V by 6 bases; bases with no gene match: 7. The germline V gene encodes CDR1 SQVTM and CDR2 ANQGSEA. CDR3 sequence reads: CSVSGQVHTGELFF. The CDR3 DNA reads TGCAGCGTCTCCGGACAGGTGCACACCGGGGAGCTGTTTTTT.

This clonotype was detected only a few times. V usage is TRBV9 and J usage is TRBJ2-1; D may be TRBD2 (6 bases). The germline V gene encodes CDR1 SGDLS and CDR2 YYNGEE. This CDR3 comprises 17 residues. Trimming took off 3 bases at V and 1 base at J, with 17 bases between the two ends. The CDR3 DNA reads as TGTGCCAGCAGCGCGCACCCGGGGGAAAAATCCTACAATGAGCAGTTCTTC. Its protein is CASSAHPGEKSYNEQFF.

V usage is TRBV9 and J usage is TRBJ2-7; TRBD1 might be the D (6 bases). CDR3 length: 15 amino acids. Trimming left V 0 bases short and J 2 bases short, with 12 bases between. Germline V CDR1 and CDR2: SGDLS, YYNGEE. CDR3 region: CASSVGGTPTYEQYF. The DNA of the CDR3 is TGTGCCAGCAGCGTAGGAGGGACACCGACCTACGAGCAGTACTTC.

V and J are TRBV19 and TRBJ1-1; D is unclear. V was trimmed by 2 bases and J by 3 bases, leaving 10 bases between them. Germline assignment: CDR1 LNHDA and CDR2 SQIVND (reference sequence). The CDR3 runs to 14 residues. DNA for the CDR3: TGTGCCAGTAGTATACCGGGCTTTGACACTGAAGCTTTCTTT. Encoded protein: CASSIPGFDTEAFF.

This clonotype was seen many times. V usage is TRBV11-2 and J usage is TRBJ1-2; 7 positions match TRBD1. The CDR3 extends over 13 amino acids. V shed 3 bases, J shed 5 bases, and the junction held 3 bases outside the gene matches. Germline lookup yields CDR1 SGHAT and CDR2 FQNNGV. The CDR3 coding sequence is TGTGCCAGCAGCTTCCTGACAGGGTATGGCTACACCTTC. Its translation is CASSFLTGYGYTF.

In its sample, this clonotype was seen a few times. The chain couples TRBV5-5 to TRBJ2-7; the match to TRBD1 covers 7 bases. This CDR3 comprises 15 residues. With V trimmed by 4 bases and J by 7 bases, 14 bases remained unmatched. Germline loops: CDR1 SGHKS, CDR2 YYEKEE (reference sequence). The CDR3 sequence: CASSLRDSRGVEQYF. As DNA, the CDR3 is TGTGCCAGCAGCCTCCGGGACAGCAGAGGAGTGGAGCAGTACTTC.

The chain joins TRBV7-8 to TRBJ2-5, with 12 positions matching TRBD2. This CDR3 region has 16 residues. V lost 8 bases and J lost 2; bases outside the gene matches: 9. The germline gives CDR1 SGHVS, CDR2 FQNEAQ. CDR3 nucleotides: TGTGCCAGCCGCCCCGGGACTAGCGGGTTACAAGAGACCCAGTACTTC. This gives the protein CASRPGTSGLQETQYF. Drawing the rest from reference TRBV7-8 and TRBJ2-5, the complete variable domain is GAGVSQSPRYKVAKRGQDVALRCDPISGHVSLFWYQQALGQGPEFLTYFQNEAQLDKSGLPSDRFFAERPEGSVSTLKIQRTQQEDSAVYLCASRPGTSGLQETQYFGPGTRLLVL.

This clonotype was observed at least ten times. This chain joins TRBV12-3 or TRBV12-4 and TRBJ2-7; no definite D call. The CDR3 length is 13 residues. V gave up 3 bases and J gave up 2 bases, with 8 bases separating them. The CDR3 reads CASSFAVAYEQYF. CDR3 DNA sequence: TGTGCCAGCAGTTTTGCAGTAGCCTACGAGCAGTACTTC.

The genes are TRBV10-1 and TRBJ2-7; 7 bases match TRBD1. The CDR3 has 14 residues. Germline CDR1 and CDR2: WNHNN and SYGVQD (reference sequence). Unmatched junction bases numbered 3, after V lost 0 bases and J lost 4 bases. CDR3 amino acids: CASSESTGRYEQYF. The CDR3 DNA follows: TGCGCCAGCAGTGAGTCGACAGGGCGGTACGAGCAGTACTTC.

The chain uses TRBV12-3 or TRBV12-4 and TRBJ2-1; 9 bases map to TRBD1. J lost 4 bases, V lost 10 bases, and 11 bases had no gene match. The CDR3 covers 15 residues. The CDR3, as DNA: TGTGCCAACAATGCCGGGACAGGGATATACAATGAGCAGTTCTTC. It encodes CANNAGTGIYNEQFF.

This clonotype came up many times. The CDR3 sequence: CASNEQDEKLFF. The CDR3 DNA reads as TGTGCCAGCAACGAGCAGGATGAAAAACTGTTTTTT. V usage is TRBV28 and J usage is TRBJ1-4; D is undetermined. Germline CDR1 and CDR2: MDHEN and SYDVKM. This CDR3 spans 12 amino acids. Deletions cut 7 bases from V and 6 bases from J, with 9 bases between.

The sample holds a few counts of this clonotype. The chain links TRBV4-2 to TRBJ1-2; D is unresolved. Between the trimmed V and J ends, which lost 0 bases and 2 bases, there was a span of 10 bases. Germline CDR1 LGHNA, CDR2 YNFKEQ. The CDR3 consists of 15 residues. CDR3 loop: CASSQDHGRNYGYTF. CDR3 sequence (DNA): TGTGCCAGCAGCCAAGATCATGGCAGAAACTATGGCTACACCTTC.